One sample yielded the 20 T cell receptor beta chains listed below, sequenced in a study of cytomegalovirus exposure and HLA in healthy donors. In the PCR, 60 Vbeta and 13 Jbeta primers were used. Repertoires were generated with immunoSEQ multiplex PCR, while TCRdb's copy carries only in-frame clones and drops some. This table holds roughly 60,000 clones. Source material: PBMCs. The receptors stem from a woman under 30 in good health and CMV-seronegative.

The chain joins TRBV6-1 to TRBJ1-1; D may be TRBD1 (5 bases). Germline CDR1 is MNHNS and CDR2 is SASEGT. The CDR3 is made up of 15 amino acids. V lost 2 bases and J lost 1, with 11 bases in between. The DNA for the CDR3 is TGTGCCAGCAGTGAATTTGGGGCGTCGAACACTGAAGCTTTCTTT. It translates to CASSEFGASNTEAFF.

The V and J genes are TRBV11-2 and TRBJ1-1, with unresolved D. Trimming left V 1 base short and J 5 bases short, with 11 bases between. Germline CDR1 and CDR2: SGHAT and FQNNGV. The CDR3 has 14 amino acids. Written as DNA, the CDR3 is TGTGCCAGCAGCTTAGTCCCGGGTGGGACTGAAGCTTTCTTT. This translates into CASSLVPGGTEAFF. The full variable domain, its missing parts supplied by reference TRBV11-2 and TRBJ1-1, is EAGVAQSPRYKIIEKRQSVAFWCNPISGHATLYWYQQILGQGPKLLIQFQNNGVVDDSQLPKDRFSAERLKGVDSTLKIQPAKLEDSAVYLCASSLVPGGTEAFFGQGTRLTVV.

The CDR3, as DNA: TGTGCCACCAGCAGAGATCGTGATGAGCAGTTCTTC. As protein: CATSRDRDEQFF. The chain is built from TRBV15 and TRBJ2-1; D not resolved. The CDR3 loop spans 12 amino acids. The germline gives CDR1 LNHNV, CDR2 YYDKDF (reference sequence). V lost 0 bases, J lost 8 bases, and 5 bases lay in between.

The genes are TRBV28 and TRBJ1-1; D uncertain. CDR3 length equals 13 residues. Between the trimmed V and J ends, which lost 8 bases and 0 bases, there was a span of 10 bases. CDR1 and CDR2 (germline): MDHEN, SYDVKM. CDR3 sequence: CASLASMNTEAFF. The DNA for the CDR3 is TGTGCCAGCTTAGCTTCAATGAACACTGAAGCTTTCTTT.

The V gene is TRBV4-2, the J gene TRBJ2-3; 9 bases line up with TRBD2. From germline, CDR1 is LGHNA and CDR2 YNFKEQ. Trimming took 0 bases from V and 2 from J; bases not matched to a gene: 9. This CDR3 is built from 18 residues. This chain's CDR3 is CASSQDIETSGDTDTQYF. The CDR3 DNA sequence: TGTGCCAGCAGCCAAGATATCGAGACTAGCGGAGACACAGATACGCAGTATTTT.

The chain employs TRBV6-5 and TRBJ1-2, with D tentatively TRBD1 (6 bases). The CDR3 consists of 13 residues. Trimming shortened V by 5 bases and J by 7 bases, and 14 bases separated the two germline ends. Germline V gives CDR1 MNHEY, CDR2 SVGAGI. DNA for the CDR3: TGTGCCAGCAGTATTAGTCAGGGGAGTGGCTACACCTTC. Translation: CASSISQGSGYTF.

J is TRBJ1-2 and V is TRBV30; 7 nucleotides align to TRBD1. The CDR3 has 13 residues. V gave up 8 bases and J gave up 4 bases; unmatched junction bases: 10. Per germline, CDR1 GTSNPN and CDR2 SVGIG (reference sequence). The CDR3 loop reads CAGKGDSPYGYTF. DNA for the CDR3: TGTGCCGGGAAAGGGGACAGCCCCTATGGCTACACCTTC.

The chain is built from TRBV5-1 and TRBJ2-7, with 8 bases that match TRBD1. Unmatched junction bases numbered 8, after V lost 2 bases and J lost 4 bases. This CDR3 is 15 amino acids long. CDR1 is SGHRS and CDR2 is YFSETQ in the germline V gene. CDR3 DNA sequence: TGCGCCAGCAGCTTACGGACAGGGTGGGAATACGAGCAGTACTTC. It encodes CASSLRTGWEYEQYF.

The V gene is TRBV6-1, the J gene TRBJ1-4; 7 positions agree with TRBD1. CDR3 length equals 15 residues. V shed 2 bases, J shed 4 bases, and the junction held 4 bases outside the gene matches. The germline gives CDR1 MNHNS, CDR2 SASEGT. This CDR3 is CASSELGQNNEKLFF. The CDR3 nucleotides read TGTGCCAGCAGTGAACTGGGACAGAATAATGAAAAACTGTTTTTT.

V is TRBV5-1 and J is TRBJ1-2; TRBD1 aligns across 9 bases. V was pared by 6 bases and J by 3 bases, with 6 bases of the junction left unmatched. Germline V CDR1 and CDR2: SGHRS, YFSETQ. This CDR3 spans 14 amino acids. CDR3 protein: CASTPQGADYGYTF. As DNA, the CDR3 is TGCGCCAGCACACCACAGGGGGCTGACTATGGCTACACCTTC.

The V and J genes are TRBV28 and TRBJ1-5; D unresolved. The CDR3 totals 13 residues. Trimming cost V 3 bases and J 6 bases, with 9 bases left between them. Looked up from germline, CDR1 is MDHEN and CDR2 is SYDVKM. CDR3 region: CASSFQVAQPQHF. In DNA, the CDR3 is TGTGCCAGCAGTTTCCAGGTTGCTCAGCCCCAGCATTTT.

This rearrangement joins TRBV14 to TRBJ2-7; D is perhaps TRBD2 (5 bases). CDR1 and CDR2 from the germline V gene are SGHDN and FVKESK. V shed 0 bases and J shed 7 bases, with 16 bases lying between them. CDR3 length: 15 amino acids. The CDR3 DNA reads TGTGCCAGCAGCCAAGATAGAAGCGGATTCCTAGAGCAGTACTTC. Translation: CASSQDRSGFLEQYF.

In nucleotides, the CDR3 is TGTGCCAGCATCAGAGGGGGGGCAGATGAAAAACTGTTTTTT. Its protein product is CASIRGGADEKLFF. This chain uses TRBV7-9 with TRBJ1-4; perhaps TRBD1 as D (6 bases). V was pared by 7 bases and J by 6 bases, with 15 bases between. Germline V gene sequence: CDR1 SEHNR, CDR2 FQNEAQ (reference sequence). This CDR3 has 14 residues.

The V call is TRBV6-1, the J call TRBJ2-1, with 9 bases fitting TRBD2. Per the germline V gene, CDR1 is MNHNS and CDR2 is SASEGT. CDR3 size: 16 residues. V lost 1 base to trimming and J lost 5 bases; unmatched junction nucleotides: 6. CDR3: CASSEVVAGVDNEQFF. CDR3 coding DNA: TGTGCCAGCAGTGAAGTGGTAGCGGGGGTTGACAATGAGCAGTTCTTC.

This chain connects TRBV27 to TRBJ2-3, with 16 bases identical to TRBD2. Trimming removed 3 bases from V and 0 bases from J; junction bases left unmatched: 3. Germline values: CDR1 MNHEY, CDR2 SMNVEV (reference sequence). The CDR3 has 18 residues. CDR3 coding DNA: TGTGCCAGCAGTTTGGGACTAGCGGGAGGGCAGAGCACAGATACGCAGTATTTT. Protein: CASSLGLAGGQSTDTQYF.

The rearrangement links TRBV12-5 to TRBJ2-1; 7 positions match TRBD2. Germline V gene sequence: CDR1 LGHNT, CDR2 FRNRAP. CDR3 length: 14 amino acids. The V gene end was trimmed by 3 bases and the J gene end by 3 bases; junction bases not matched to a gene: 2. DNA for the CDR3: TGTGCTAGTGGTTTTGGGGGGGGCTACAATGAGCAGTTCTTC. Translating it yields CASGFGGGYNEQFF.

The chain joins TRBV6-1 to TRBJ1-4; 9 positions match TRBD1. The CDR3 has 14 amino acids. V lost 6 bases and J lost 6; bases outside the gene matches: 5. Germline assignment: CDR1 MNHNS and CDR2 SASEGT. In DNA form, the CDR3 reads TGTGCCAGCAGGGACAGGGGCGCCCATGAAAAACTGTTTTTT. Encoded protein: CASRDRGAHEKLFF.

The V and J genes are TRBV30 and TRBJ1-4; TRBD1 matches 7 bases. The V segment lost 2 bases and the J segment 8 bases; nucleotides outside the gene matches: 5. The CDR3 is 13 amino acids. Looked up from germline, CDR1 is GTSNPN and CDR2 is SVGIG (reference sequence). The CDR3 sequence: CAWSSLGGEKLFF. As DNA, the CDR3 is TGTGCCTGGAGTAGTTTAGGGGGCGAAAAACTGTTTTTT.

CDR3 sequence reads: CASSQVGDREKLFF. The CDR3 DNA reads TGCGCCAGCAGCCAAGTGGGTGACAGGGAAAAACTGTTTTTT. The chain recombines TRBV4-1 with TRBJ1-4; perhaps TRBD1 as D (6 bases). There are 14 residues in the CDR3. The V gene's germline CDR1 is MGHRA and CDR2 YSYEKL. V lost 1 base to trimming and J lost 8 bases, with 11 bases between them.

Worth noting for this clone: Other nucleotide sequences from this sample produce the same CDR3. V and J are TRBV18 and TRBJ1-2; TRBD1 is a possible D gene (5 bases). Per the germline V gene, CDR1 is KGHSH and CDR2 is LQKENI. This CDR3 contains 14 residues. Trimming cost V 3 bases and J 2 bases, with 10 bases left between them. The CDR3, as DNA: TGTGCCAGCTCACCGGGCAGGGCGAACTATGGCTACACCTTC. It yields the protein CASSPGRANYGYTF.